This is a list of T cell receptor beta chains from one sample in a study of regulatory T cells in long-lasting Graves disease. TCRdb reprocessed the multiplex PCR reads with MiXCR, giving one entry per CDR3 protein. This table holds a few hundred thousand distinct CDR3 sequences, roughly 12% found once. These same data were also listed under a study on T cells in Graves' hyperthyroidism and ophthalmopathy.

Specimen: peripheral blood mononuclear cells (PBMCs), collected at new diagnosis, from a patient treated with antithyroid drugs. The receptors originated from a woman aged 18-30 years with Graves disease. CDR3s include the opening cysteine and the closing phenylalanine or tryptophan. A D gene is named only where the DNA matches it firmly. The size of a clone is reported for some rows only, either as once, few or many, or as a class for expanded clones.

TRBV7-9	TRBJ1-1	many	NA	CASSLSGLEAFF	TGTGCCAGCAGCCTGAGCGGCCTTGAAGCTTTCTTT
TRBV20-1	TRBJ1-5	many	TRBD1	CSAPSGTAYQPQHF	TGCAGTGCTCCGTCCGGGACAGCTTATCAGCCCCAGCATTTT
TRBV6-1	TRBJ1-2	many	NA	CASTAGGRIYGYTF	TGTGCCAGCACCGCGGGAGGACGGATCTATGGCTACACCTTC
TRBV19	TRBJ1-5	few	NA	CASSIVGGGSTPQHF	TGTGCCAGTAGTATAGTCGGTGGGGGCTCAACGCCCCAGCATTTT
TRBV5-5	TRBJ2-3	many	NA	CASSFGSRYLPDTQYF	TGTGCCAGCAGCTTCGGGAGTAGGTATTTGCCAGATACGCAGTATTTT
TRBV14	TRBJ2-5	many	NA	CASSQLLARQQETQYF	TGTGCCAGCAGCCAACTGTTGGCCCGGCAGCAAGAGACCCAGTACTTC
TRBV6-1	TRBJ2-7	many	TRBD1	CASSPPGGGNEQYF	TGTGCCAGCAGTCCGCCAGGGGGCGGAAACGAGCAGTACTTC
TRBV6-5	TRBJ2-3	NA	NA	CASSYRLGVSDTQYF	TGTGCCAGCAGTTACAGGCTAGGAGTGTCAGATACGCAGTATTTT
TRBV19	TRBJ1-1	few	NA	CASSIDPGAEAFF	TGTGCCAGTAGTATAGATCCCGGAGCTGAAGCTTTCTTT
TRBV6-1	TRBJ2-2	few	NA	CASKKRGLNTGELFF	TGTGCCAGTAAAAAGAGGGGCCTGAACACCGGGGAGCTGTTTTTT
TRBV7-2	TRBJ2-2	many	TRBD1	CASSHGRGQANTGELFF	TGTGCCAGCAGCCATGGCCGGGGACAGGCGAACACCGGGGAGCTGTTTTTT
TRBV4-1	TRBJ2-1	few	TRBD2	CASDGLASPREQFF	TGCGCCAGCGATGGACTAGCGAGCCCTCGGGAGCAGTTCTTC